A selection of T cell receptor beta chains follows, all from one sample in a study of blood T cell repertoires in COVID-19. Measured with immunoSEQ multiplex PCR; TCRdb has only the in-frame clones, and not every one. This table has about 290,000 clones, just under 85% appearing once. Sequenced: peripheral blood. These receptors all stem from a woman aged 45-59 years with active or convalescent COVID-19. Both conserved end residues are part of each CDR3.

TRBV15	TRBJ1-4	CATSRPRKGQKLFF
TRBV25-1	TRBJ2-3	CASSGEGADTQYF
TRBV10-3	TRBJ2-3	CAISESIGLAGTDTQYF
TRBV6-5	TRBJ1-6	CASSLINSPLHF
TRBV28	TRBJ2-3	CASSSHSGRAVDTQYF
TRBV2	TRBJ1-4	CATSRQGLTNEKLFF
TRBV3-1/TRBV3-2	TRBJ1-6	CASSQALSPLHF
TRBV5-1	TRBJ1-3	CASSLEGPSGNTIYF
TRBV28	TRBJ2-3	CASSLTVVAALLIDTQYF
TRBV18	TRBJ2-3	CASSPMAGGRTDTQYF
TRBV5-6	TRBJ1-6	CASTPVRGGNSPLHF
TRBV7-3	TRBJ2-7	CASSLASGTGYEQYF
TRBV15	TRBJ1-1	CATSIGQGGLNTEAFF
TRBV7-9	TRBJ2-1	CASSLIANSYNEQFF
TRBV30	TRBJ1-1	CAWGPDGGTEAFF
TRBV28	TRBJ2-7	CASSFPLLREGRDEQYF
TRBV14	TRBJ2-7	CASSASRGLADSYEQYF
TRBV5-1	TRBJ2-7	CASSFTGLRSYEQYF
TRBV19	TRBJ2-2	CASLRTGGGTGELFF
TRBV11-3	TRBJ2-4	CASSSRTGKSIQYF
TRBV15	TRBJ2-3	CATSRSGQGFDTQYF
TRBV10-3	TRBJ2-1	CAISPAGGLLYEQFF
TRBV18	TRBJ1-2	CASSPPGQGCSYGYTF
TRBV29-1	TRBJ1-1	CSVGGQGMGYGTEAFF
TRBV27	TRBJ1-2	CASSSLNVGGTGNYGYTF
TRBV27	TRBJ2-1	CASSLGGGAVSEQFF
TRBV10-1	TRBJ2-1	CASSDSGGGNEQFF
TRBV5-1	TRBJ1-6	CASSLSPRSPLHF
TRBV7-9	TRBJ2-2	CASSHDRGNTGELFF
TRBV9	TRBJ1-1	CASSRTVVNTEAFF
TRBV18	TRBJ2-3	CASSSQTGGPDTQYF
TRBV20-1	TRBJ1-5	CSASTQGLGQPQHF